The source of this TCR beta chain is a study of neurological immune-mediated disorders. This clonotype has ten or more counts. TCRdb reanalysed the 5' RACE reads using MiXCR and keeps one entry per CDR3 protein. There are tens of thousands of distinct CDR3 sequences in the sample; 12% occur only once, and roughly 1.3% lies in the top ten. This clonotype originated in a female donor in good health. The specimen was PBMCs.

The CDR3, as DNA: TGTGCCAGCAGTGAGGGGCTCTCGGAGACCCAGTACTTC. It specifies CASSEGLSETQYF. The chain recombines TRBV6-6 with TRBJ2-5; the D gene could be TRBD1 or TRBD2 (5 bases each). The germline gives CDR1 MNHNY, CDR2 SVGAGI (reference sequence). The CDR3 loop spans 13 amino acids. Trimming removed 5 bases at V and 5 bases at J, with 12 bases between.